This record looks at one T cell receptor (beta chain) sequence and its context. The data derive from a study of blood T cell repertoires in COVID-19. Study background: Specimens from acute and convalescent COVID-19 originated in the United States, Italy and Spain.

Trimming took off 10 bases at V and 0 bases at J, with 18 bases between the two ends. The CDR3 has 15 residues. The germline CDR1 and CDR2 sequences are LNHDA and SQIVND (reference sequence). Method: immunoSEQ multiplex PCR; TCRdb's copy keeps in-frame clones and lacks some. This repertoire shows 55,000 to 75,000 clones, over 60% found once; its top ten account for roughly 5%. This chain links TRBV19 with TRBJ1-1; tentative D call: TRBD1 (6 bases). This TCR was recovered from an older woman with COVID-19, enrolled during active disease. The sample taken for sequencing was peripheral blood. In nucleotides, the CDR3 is TGTGCCACCCGACCCGGGGGGGCAATGAACACTGAAGCTTTCTTT. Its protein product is CATRPGGAMNTEAFF.